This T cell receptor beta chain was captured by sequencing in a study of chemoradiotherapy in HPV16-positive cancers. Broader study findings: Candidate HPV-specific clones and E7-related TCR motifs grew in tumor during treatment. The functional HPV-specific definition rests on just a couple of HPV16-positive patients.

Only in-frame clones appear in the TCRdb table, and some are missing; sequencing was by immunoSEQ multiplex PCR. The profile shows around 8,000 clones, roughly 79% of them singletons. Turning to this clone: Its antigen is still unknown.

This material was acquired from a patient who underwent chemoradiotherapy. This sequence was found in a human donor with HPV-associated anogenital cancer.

CDR3: CASSQARGGTYNSPLHF. In DNA, the CDR3 is TGTGCCAGCAGCCAAGCGAGGGGGGGAACCTATAATTCACCCCTCCACTTT. The chain recombines TRBV4-2 with TRBJ1-6; TRBD1 might be the D (6 bases). CDR3 length equals 17 residues. The V end was cut by 1 base, the J end by 2 bases, with 12 bases between. Looked up from germline, CDR1 is LGHNA and CDR2 is YNFKEQ.